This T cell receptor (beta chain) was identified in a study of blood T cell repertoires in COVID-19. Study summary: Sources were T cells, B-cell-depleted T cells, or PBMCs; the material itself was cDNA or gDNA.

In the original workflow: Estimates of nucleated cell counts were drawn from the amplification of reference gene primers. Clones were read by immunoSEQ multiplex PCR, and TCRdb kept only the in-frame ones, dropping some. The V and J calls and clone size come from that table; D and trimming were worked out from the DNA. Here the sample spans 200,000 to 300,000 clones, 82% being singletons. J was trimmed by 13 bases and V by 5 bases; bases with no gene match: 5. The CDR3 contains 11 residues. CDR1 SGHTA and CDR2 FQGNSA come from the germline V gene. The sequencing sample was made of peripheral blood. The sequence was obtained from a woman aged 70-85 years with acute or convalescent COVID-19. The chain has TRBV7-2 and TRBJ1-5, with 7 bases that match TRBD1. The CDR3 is CASSIGTEQHF. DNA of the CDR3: TGTGCCAGCAGCATCGGGACAGAGCAGCATTTT.